This paragraph reports one T cell receptor (beta chain). The data were obtained in a study of identical twins. Carrying unique molecular identifiers, the cDNA also gained a universal primer site through template switching. TCRdb reanalysed the 5' RACE reads using MiXCR and keeps one entry per CDR3 protein. The sample has about 190,000 distinct CDR3 sequences, about 15% seen once. The CDR3 sequence is 18 residues long. The germline CDR1 and CDR2 sequences are LGHNA and YSLEER. Trimming took 0 bases from V and 10 from J; bases not matched to a gene: 16. The same sample was also used in a study of T cells expressing NK-cell markers. That study reports: For several experiments, T cell sorting was restricted to the alpha-beta TCR population by means of an anti-gamma-delta TCR antibody.

This rearrangement joins TRBV4-3 to TRBJ2-1; 9 nucleotides agree with TRBD2. The sequencing sample was made of CD8+ T cells sorted from blood. The TCR was taken from a woman younger than 35 in good health. CDR3 coding DNA: TGCGCCAGCAGCCAAGATAGATTATCGGGACTAGCAGTTTGGGAGCAGTTCTTC. Residues: CASSQDRLSGLAVWEQFF.